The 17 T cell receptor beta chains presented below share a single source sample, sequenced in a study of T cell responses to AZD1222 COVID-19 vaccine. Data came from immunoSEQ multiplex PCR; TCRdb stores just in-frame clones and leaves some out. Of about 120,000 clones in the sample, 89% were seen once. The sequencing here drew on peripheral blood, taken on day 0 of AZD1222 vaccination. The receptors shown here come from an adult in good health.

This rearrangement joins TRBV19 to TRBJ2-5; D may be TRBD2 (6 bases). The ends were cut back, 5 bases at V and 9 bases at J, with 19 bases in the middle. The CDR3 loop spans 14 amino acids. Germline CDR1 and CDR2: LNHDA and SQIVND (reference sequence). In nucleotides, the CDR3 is TGTGCCAGTAGTTCCCCCGGCCCCGGGGAGGCCCAGTACTTC. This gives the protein CASSSPGPGEAQYF.

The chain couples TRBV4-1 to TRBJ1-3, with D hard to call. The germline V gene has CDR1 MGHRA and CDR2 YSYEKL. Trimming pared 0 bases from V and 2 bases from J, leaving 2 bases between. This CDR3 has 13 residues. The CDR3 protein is CASSQDPGNTIYF. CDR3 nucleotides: TGCGCCAGCAGCCAAGATCCTGGAAACACCATATATTTT.

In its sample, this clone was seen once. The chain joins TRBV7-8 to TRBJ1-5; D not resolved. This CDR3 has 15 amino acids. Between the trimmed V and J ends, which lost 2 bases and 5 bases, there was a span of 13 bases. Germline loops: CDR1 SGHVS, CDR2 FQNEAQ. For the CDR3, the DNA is TGTGCCAGCAGCTTAAGCAGCCTCAGGCATCAGCCCCAGCATTTT. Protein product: CASSLSSLRHQPQHF.

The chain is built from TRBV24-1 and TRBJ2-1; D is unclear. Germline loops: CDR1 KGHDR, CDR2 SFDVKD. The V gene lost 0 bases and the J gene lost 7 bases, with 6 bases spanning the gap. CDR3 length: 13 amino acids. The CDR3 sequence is CATSDLLLNEQFF. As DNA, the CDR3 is TGTGCCACCAGTGATTTGCTCCTTAATGAGCAGTTCTTC.

In nucleotides, the CDR3 is TGTGCCAGCAGCTTAAGTGGTTGGAGGGACACCGGGGAGCTGTTTTTT. It encodes CASSLSGWRDTGELFF. The J gene is TRBJ2-2, the V gene TRBV7-3, with D tentatively TRBD2 (6 bases). The germline gives CDR1 SGHTA, CDR2 FQGTGA. Trimming shortened V by 1 base and J by 3 bases, and 12 bases separated the two germline ends. CDR3 length equals 16 residues.

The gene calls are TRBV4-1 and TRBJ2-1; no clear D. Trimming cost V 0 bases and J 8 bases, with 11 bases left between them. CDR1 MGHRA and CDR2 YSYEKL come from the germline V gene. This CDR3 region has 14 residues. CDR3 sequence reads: CASSQDWGFDEQFF. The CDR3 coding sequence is TGCGCCAGCAGCCAAGACTGGGGTTTCGATGAGCAGTTCTTC.

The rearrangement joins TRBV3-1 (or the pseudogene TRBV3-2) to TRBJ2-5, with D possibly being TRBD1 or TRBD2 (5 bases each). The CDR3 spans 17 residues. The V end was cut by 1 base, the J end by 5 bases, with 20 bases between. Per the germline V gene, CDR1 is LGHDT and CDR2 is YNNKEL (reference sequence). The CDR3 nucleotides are TGTGCCAGCAGCCAAGGGGGGACCGCGGCGGCGAGGGAGACCCAGTACTTC. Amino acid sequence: CASSQGGTAAARETQYF.

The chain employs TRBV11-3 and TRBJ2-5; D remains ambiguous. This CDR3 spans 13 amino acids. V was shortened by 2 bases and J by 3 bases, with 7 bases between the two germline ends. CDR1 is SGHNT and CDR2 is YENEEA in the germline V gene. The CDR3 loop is CASSLSGEETQYF. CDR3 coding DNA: TGTGCCAGCAGCTTATCCGGTGAAGAGACCCAGTACTTC.

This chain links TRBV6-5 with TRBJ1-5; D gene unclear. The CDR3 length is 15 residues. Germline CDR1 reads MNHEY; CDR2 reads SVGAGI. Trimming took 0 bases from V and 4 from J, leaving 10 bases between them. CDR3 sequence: CASSYSMGMNQPQHF. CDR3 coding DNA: TGTGCCAGCAGTTACTCGATGGGGATGAATCAGCCCCAGCATTTT.

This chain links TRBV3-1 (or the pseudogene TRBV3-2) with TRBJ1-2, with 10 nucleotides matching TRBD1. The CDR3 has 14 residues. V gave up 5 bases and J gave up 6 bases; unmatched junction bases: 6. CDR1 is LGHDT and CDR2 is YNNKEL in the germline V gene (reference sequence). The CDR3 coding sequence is TGTGCCAGCAGCGCAAGACAGGGGGCGGATGGCTACACCTTC. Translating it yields CASSARQGADGYTF.

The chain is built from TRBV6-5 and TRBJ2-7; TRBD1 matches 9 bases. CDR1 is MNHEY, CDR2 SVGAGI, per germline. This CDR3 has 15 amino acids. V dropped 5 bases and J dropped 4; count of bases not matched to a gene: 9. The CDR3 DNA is TGTGCCAGCAGTCCAACATCGGGACAGGGTTACGAGCAGTACTTC. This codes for CASSPTSGQGYEQYF.

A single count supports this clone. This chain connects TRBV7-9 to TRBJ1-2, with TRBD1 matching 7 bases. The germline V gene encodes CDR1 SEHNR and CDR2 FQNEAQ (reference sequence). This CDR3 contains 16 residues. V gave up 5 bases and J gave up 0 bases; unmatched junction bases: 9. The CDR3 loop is CASSRIQGDTNYGYTF. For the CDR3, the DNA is TGTGCCAGCAGCCGTATCCAGGGGGACACTAACTATGGCTACACCTTC.

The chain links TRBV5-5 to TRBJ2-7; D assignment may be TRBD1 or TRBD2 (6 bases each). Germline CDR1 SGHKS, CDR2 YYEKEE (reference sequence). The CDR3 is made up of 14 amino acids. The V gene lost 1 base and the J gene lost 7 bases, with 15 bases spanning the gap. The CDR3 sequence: CASSLHGGLGEQYF. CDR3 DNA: TGTGCCAGCAGCTTGCATGGGGGGCTGGGGGAGCAGTACTTC.

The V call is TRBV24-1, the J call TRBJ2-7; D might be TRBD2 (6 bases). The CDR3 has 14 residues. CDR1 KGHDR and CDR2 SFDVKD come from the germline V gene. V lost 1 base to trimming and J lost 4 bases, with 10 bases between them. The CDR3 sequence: CATSDFGLPYEQYF. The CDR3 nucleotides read TGTGCCACCAGTGATTTCGGACTACCTTACGAGCAGTACTTC.

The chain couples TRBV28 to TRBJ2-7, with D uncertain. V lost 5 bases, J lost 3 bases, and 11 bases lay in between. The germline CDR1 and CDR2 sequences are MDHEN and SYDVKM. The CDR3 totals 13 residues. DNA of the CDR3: TGTGCCAGCAGTCAGGCTCGGATCTACGAGCAGTACTTC. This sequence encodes CASSQARIYEQYF.

Written as DNA, the CDR3 is TGTGCCAGCAGCGCACGACAGGGACCCTACGAGCAGTACTTC. Residues: CASSARQGPYEQYF. The chain is built from TRBV7-2 and TRBJ2-7; 7 positions match TRBD1. The length of the CDR3 is 14 residues. The trim removed 5 bases at V and 2 bases at J, leaving 6 bases unmatched. Per the germline V gene, CDR1 is SGHTA and CDR2 is FQGNSA.

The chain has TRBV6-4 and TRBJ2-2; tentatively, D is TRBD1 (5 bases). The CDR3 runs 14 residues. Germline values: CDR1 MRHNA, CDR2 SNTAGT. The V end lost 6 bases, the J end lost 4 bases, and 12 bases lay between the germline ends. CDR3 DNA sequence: TGTGCCAGCAGAGGGGAAGGAAGCACCGGGGAGCTGTTTTTT. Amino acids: CASRGEGSTGELFF.